A selection of T cell receptor beta chains follows, all from one sample in a study of breast tumors, draining lymph nodes, adjacent tissues. Each CDR3 protein is one row after TCRdb ran MiXCR on the multiplex PCR reads. Here the sample spans approximately 280,000 distinct CDR3 sequences, 30% to 35% being singletons. Sequencing was carried out using axillary lymph node tissue. The receptors stem from a female donor with breast cancer. Some clones in this sample may be carry-over from other donors' samples. Each CDR3 is given with its conserved first and last residue. A D gene is named only where the DNA matches it firmly. Clone size is stated in some rows and not others, as once, few, many or a class when expanded.

CDR3 protein	CDR3 DNA	D gene	V gene	J gene	clone size
CAGSAQDMGNTDTQYF	TGTGCCGGCAGCGCGCAGGATATGGGGAACACAGATACGCAGTATTTT	.	TRBV9	TRBJ2-3	.
CSAREEKGFGLEAFF	TGCAGTGCTAGAGAAGAAAAGGGGTTCGGGTTAGAAGCTTTCTTT	.	TRBV20-1	TRBJ1-1	.
CSAKTRLTQYF	TGCAGTGCTAAAACTAGGCTCACGCAGTATTTT	.	TRBV20-1	TRBJ2-3	many
CSGGSNEQFF	TGCAGCGGCGGTTCTAATGAGCAGTTCTTC	.	TRBV20-1	TRBJ2-1	many
CASSTKSGKVDNEQFF	TGTGCCAGCAGCACTAAAAGCGGGAAGGTCGACAATGAGCAGTTCTTC	TRBD2	TRBV5-4	TRBJ2-1	many
CASSLGIRAGEQYF	TGTGCCAGCAGTTTAGGTATACGCGCCGGCGAGCAGTACTTC	.	TRBV12-3/TRBV12-4	TRBJ2-7	.
CSGWTGLDTQYF	TGCAGCGGCTGGACAGGTTTGGATACGCAGTATTTT	TRBD1	TRBV29-1	TRBJ2-3	many
CASDGGGTGLEKLFF	TGTGCTAGTGACGGAGGAGGGACTGGACTGGAAAAACTGTTTTTT	.	TRBV12-5	TRBJ1-4	.
CASSQSSRTGGFGGGYTF	TGCGCCAGCAGCCAATCTTCTCGGACAGGGGGTTTTGGTGGTGGCTACACCTTC	TRBD1	TRBV4-3	TRBJ1-2	many
CATSREGNYGYTF	TGTGCCACCTCCCGGGAGGGTAACTATGGCTACACCTTC	.	TRBV10-3	TRBJ1-2	.
CASSLGQGSRPQHF	TGTGCCAGCAGCTTGGGGCAGGGCTCCCGACCCCAGCATTTT	.	TRBV5-8	TRBJ1-5	.
CACSPGTPNEKLFF	TGTGCCTGCTCACCCGGGACACCTAATGAAAAACTGTTTTTT	.	TRBV18	TRBJ1-4	.
CASSPSGQGNIQYF	TGTGCCAGCAGCCCTTCTGGACAGGGAAACATTCAGTACTTC	TRBD1	TRBV4-2	TRBJ2-4	.
CASSEGRWASGRGETQYF	TGCGCCAGCAGTGAGGGACGATGGGCTAGCGGGAGAGGCGAGACCCAGTACTTC	TRBD2	TRBV10-1	TRBJ2-5	many
CASTRNVPSGRFYEQYF	TGTGCCAGCACCAGAAACGTCCCTAGCGGGAGATTCTACGAGCAGTACTTC	TRBD2	TRBV6-2/TRBV6-3	TRBJ2-7	few
CSARAGSAADTQYF	TGCAGTGCTAGGGCGGGCTCAGCGGCAGATACGCAGTATTTT	.	TRBV20-1	TRBJ2-3	many
CASSPGWVGDTEAF	TGTGCCAGCAGCCCCGGGTGGGTGGGGGACACTGAAGCTTTC	.	TRBV7-2	TRBJ2-6	.
CASSLTDSNYGYTF	TGTGCCAGCAGCCTAACCGACAGTAACTATGGCTACACCTTC	.	TRBV11-2	TRBJ1-2	many
CASSFTSATDTQYF	TGTGCCAGCAGCTTTACTAGCGCCACAGATACGCAGTATTTT	TRBD2	TRBV7-8	TRBJ2-3	many
CASSRPLGQGNDGYTF	TGTGCCAGCAGCCGCCCTCTCGGACAGGGGAACGATGGCTACACCTTC	TRBD1	TRBV5-4	TRBJ1-2	many
CASSPVQDNQPQHF	TGTGCCAGCTCACCAGTCCAAGACAATCAGCCCCAGCATTTT	.	TRBV18	TRBJ1-5	few
CASCRAGEDNEQFF	TGTGCCAGCTGCCGGGCAGGGGAGGACAATGAGCAGTTCTTC	.	TRBV27	TRBJ2-1	.
CAISSSGGTGKLFF	TGTGCCATCAGCAGTTCGGGGGGAACTGGAAAACTGTTTTTT	.	TRBV10-3	TRBJ1-4	.
CSVERVPGTVYEQYF	TGCAGCGTTGAAAGGGTCCCTGGGACAGTCTACGAGCAGTACTTC	TRBD1	TRBV29-1	TRBJ2-7	.
CASSSAGQPQHF	TGTGCCAGCAGTTCTGCGGGGCAGCCCCAGCATTTT	.	TRBV6-5	TRBJ1-5	many
CSVEGTGREQPQHF	TGCAGCGTTGAAGGGACAGGGAGGGAGCAGCCCCAGCATTTT	TRBD1	TRBV29-1	TRBJ1-5	.
CASSSRYWDEQFF	TGTGCCAGCAGCTCACGGTATTGGGATGAGCAGTTCTTC	.	TRBV13	TRBJ2-1	many
CASSYSGDGYTF	TGTGCCAGCAGTTACTCGGGGGATGGCTACACCTTC	.	TRBV6-6	TRBJ1-2	many